Each of the 2 T cell receptor beta chains below was sequenced from the same sample in a study of T cells in Graves' hyperthyroidism and ophthalmopathy. RNA transcripts yielded amplified TCR beta CDR3 regions. HTBI primers were the set used in a first-round RT-PCR of the TCR CDR3. TCRdb ran MiXCR on the multiplex PCR reads and lists one entry per CDR3 protein. This table has 340,000 or so distinct CDR3 sequences, around a sixth appearing once. Sequenced input: blood. The origin of the receptors is a woman in her forties or fifties with Graves' hyperthyroidism.

The chain uses TRBV15 and TRBJ2-1, with TRBD1 identical over 7 bases. V trimming: 1 base; J trimming: 3 bases; junction bases outside the gene matches: 3. This CDR3 contains 15 residues. Germline values: CDR1 LNHNV, CDR2 YYDKDF (reference sequence). CDR3 nucleotide sequence: TGTGCCACCAGCAGAGGACAGGGCTTCTACAATGAGCAGTTCTTC. Translation gives CATSRGQGFYNEQFF.

This clonotype has just a few counts. The chain carries TRBV5-4 and TRBJ1-2, with D uncertain. Trimming removed 1 base at V and 3 bases at J, with 10 bases between. Germline V lookup: CDR1 SGHNT, CDR2 YYREEE (reference sequence). The CDR3 has 14 amino acids. This CDR3 reads CASSLSPGDYGYTF. DNA for the CDR3: TGTGCCAGCAGCTTGAGTCCGGGCGACTATGGCTACACCTTC.